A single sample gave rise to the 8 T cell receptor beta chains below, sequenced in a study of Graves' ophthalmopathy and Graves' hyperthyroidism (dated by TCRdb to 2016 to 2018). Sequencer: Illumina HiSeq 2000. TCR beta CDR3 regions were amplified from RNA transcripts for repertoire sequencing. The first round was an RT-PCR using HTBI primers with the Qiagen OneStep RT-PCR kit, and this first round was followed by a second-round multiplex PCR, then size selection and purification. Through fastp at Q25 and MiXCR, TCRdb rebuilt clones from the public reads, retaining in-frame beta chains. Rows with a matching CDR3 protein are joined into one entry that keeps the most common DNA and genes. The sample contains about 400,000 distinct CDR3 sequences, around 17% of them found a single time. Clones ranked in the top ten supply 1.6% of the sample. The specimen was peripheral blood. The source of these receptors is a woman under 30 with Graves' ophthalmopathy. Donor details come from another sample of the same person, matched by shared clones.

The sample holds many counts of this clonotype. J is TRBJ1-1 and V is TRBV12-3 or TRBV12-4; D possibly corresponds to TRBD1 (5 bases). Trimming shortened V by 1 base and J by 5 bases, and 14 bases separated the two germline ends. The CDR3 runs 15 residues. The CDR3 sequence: CASSLETGPGTEAFF. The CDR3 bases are TGTGCCAGCAGTTTAGAGACGGGGCCGGGGACTGAAGCTTTCTTT.

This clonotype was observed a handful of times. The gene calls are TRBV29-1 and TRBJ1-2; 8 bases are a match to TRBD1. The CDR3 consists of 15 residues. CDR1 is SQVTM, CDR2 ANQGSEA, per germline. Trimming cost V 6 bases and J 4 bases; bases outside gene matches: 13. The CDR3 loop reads CSVANGQGVGYGYTF. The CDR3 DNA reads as TGCAGCGTCGCCAACGGACAGGGAGTGGGCTATGGCTACACCTTC.

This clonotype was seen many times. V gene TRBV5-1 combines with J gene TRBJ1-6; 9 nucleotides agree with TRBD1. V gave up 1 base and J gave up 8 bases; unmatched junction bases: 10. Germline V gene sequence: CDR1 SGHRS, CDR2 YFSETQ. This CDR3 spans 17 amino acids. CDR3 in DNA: TGCGCCAGCAGCTTGTCTGTTATTTGGACAGGGGATTCACCCCTCCACTTT. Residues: CASSLSVIWTGDSPLHF.

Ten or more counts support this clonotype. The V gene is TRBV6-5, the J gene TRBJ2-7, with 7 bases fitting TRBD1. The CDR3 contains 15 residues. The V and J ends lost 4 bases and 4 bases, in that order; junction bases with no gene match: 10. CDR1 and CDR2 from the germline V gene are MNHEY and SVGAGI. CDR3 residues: CASSSLTQGWYEQYF. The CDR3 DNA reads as TGTGCCAGCAGTTCCCTCACACAGGGGTGGTACGAGCAGTACTTC.

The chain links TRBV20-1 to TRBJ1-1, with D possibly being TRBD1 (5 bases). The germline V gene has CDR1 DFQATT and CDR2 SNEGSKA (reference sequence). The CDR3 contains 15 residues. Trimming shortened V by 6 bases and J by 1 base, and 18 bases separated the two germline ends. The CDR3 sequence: CSAKDPGRTNTEAFF. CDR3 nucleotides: TGCAGTGCCAAGGATCCGGGACGGACGAACACTGAAGCTTTCTTT.

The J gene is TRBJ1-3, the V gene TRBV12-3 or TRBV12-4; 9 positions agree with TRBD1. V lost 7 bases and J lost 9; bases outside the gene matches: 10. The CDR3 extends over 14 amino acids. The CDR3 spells CASTGTGRGSTIYF. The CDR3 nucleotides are TGTGCCAGCACCGGGACAGGGAGAGGCAGCACCATATATTTT.

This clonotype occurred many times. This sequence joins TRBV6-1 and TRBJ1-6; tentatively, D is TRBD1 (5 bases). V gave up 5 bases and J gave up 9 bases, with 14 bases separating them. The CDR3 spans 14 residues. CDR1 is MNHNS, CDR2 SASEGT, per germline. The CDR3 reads CASSQDILTSPLHF. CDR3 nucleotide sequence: TGTGCCAGCAGTCAGGACATCTTAACTTCACCCCTCCACTTT.

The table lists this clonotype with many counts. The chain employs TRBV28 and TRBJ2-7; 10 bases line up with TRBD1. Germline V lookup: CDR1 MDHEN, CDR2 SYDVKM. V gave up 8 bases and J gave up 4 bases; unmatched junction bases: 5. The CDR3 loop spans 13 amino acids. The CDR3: CASGPGQGYEQYF. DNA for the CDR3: TGTGCCAGCGGCCCGGGACAGGGGTACGAGCAGTACTTC.